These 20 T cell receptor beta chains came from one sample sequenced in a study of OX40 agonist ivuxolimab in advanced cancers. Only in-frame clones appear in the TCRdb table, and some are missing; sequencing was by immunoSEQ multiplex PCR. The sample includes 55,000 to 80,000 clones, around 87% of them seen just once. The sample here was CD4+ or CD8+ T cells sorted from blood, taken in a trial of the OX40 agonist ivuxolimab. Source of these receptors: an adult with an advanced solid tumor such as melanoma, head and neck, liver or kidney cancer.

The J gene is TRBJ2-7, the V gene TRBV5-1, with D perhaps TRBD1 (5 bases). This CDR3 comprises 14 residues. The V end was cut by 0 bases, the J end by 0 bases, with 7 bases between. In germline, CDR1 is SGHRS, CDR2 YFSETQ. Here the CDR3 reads CASSLGTPSYEQYF. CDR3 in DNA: TGCGCCAGCAGCTTGGGGACACCCTCCTACGAGCAGTACTTC.

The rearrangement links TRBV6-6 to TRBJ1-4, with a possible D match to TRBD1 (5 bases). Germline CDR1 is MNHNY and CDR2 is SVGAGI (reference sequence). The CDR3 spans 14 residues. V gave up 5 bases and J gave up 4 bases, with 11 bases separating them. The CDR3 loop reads CASSRDFFNEKLFF. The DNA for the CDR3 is TGTGCCAGCAGTCGGGACTTTTTTAATGAAAAACTGTTTTTT.

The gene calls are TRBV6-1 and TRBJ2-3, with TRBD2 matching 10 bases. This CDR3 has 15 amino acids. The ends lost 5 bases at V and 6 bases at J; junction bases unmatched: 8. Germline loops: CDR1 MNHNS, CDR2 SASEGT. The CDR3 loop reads CASSFLAGDRDTQYF. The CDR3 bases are TGTGCCAGCAGTTTCCTAGCGGGAGATCGTGATACGCAGTATTTT.

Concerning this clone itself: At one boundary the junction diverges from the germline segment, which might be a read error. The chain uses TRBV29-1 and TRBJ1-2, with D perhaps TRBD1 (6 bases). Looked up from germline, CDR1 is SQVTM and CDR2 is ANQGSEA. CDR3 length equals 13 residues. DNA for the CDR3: TGCAGCGCGGCGGAAACTAGGGGGGCTAATACGATCTTC. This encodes CSAAETRGANTIF. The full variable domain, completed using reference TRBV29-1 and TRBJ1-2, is SAVISQKPSRDICQRGTSLTIQCQVDSQVTMMFWYRQQPGQSLTLIATANQGSEATYESGFVIDKFPISRPNLTFSTLTVSNMSPEDSSIYLCSAAETRGANTIFGSGTRLTVV.

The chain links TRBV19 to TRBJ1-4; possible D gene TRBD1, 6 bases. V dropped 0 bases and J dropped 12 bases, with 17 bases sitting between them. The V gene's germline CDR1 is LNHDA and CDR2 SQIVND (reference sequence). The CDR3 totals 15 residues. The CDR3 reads CASSIDRAGDAQLFF. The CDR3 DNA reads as TGTGCCAGTAGTATAGATCGGGCAGGGGATGCCCAACTGTTTTTT.

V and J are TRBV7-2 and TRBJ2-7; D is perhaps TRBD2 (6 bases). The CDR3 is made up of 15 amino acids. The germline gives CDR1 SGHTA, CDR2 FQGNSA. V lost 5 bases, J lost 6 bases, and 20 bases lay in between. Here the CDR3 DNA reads TGTGCCAGCAGCCCCCTCGGAGGGAAAGAGCGCGAGCAGTACTTC. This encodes CASSPLGGKEREQYF.

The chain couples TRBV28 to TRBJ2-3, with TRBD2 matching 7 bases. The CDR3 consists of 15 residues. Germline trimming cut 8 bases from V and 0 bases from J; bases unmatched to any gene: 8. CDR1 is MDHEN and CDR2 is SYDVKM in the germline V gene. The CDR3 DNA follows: TGTGCCAGCGCTGGGGAGGGGCTAAGCACAGATACGCAGTATTTT. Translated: CASAGEGLSTDTQYF.

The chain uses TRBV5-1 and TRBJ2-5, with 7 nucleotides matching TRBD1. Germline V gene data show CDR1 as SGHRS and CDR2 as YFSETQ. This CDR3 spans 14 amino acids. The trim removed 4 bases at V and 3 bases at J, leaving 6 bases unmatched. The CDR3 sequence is CASSKGQREETQYF. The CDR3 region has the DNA TGCGCCAGCAGCAAGGGACAGAGGGAAGAGACCCAGTACTTC.

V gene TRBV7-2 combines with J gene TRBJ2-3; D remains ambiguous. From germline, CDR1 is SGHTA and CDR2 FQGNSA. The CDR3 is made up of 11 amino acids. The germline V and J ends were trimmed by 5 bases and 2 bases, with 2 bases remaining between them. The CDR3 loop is CASSDTDTQYF. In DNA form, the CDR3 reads TGTGCCAGCAGCGACACAGATACGCAGTATTTT. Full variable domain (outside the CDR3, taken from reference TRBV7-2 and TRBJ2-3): GAGVSQSPSNKVTEKGKDVELRCDPISGHTALYWYRQSLGQGLEFLIYFQGNSAPDKSGLPSDRFSAERTGGSVSTLTIQRTQQEDSAVYLCASSDTDTQYFGPGTRLTVL.

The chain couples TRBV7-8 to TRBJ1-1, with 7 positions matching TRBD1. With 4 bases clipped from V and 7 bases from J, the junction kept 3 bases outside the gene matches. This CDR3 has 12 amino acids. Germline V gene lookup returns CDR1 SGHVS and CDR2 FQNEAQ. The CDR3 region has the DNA TGTGCCAGCAGCTCCAACAGGGGTGAAGCTTTCTTT. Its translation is CASSSNRGEAFF.

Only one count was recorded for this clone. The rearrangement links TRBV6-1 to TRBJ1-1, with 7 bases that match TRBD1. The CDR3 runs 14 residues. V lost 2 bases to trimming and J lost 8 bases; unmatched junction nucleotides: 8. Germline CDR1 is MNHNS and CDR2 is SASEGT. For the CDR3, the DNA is TGTGCCAGCAGTGAATTTGGCAGGGGGAACGAAGCTTTCTTT. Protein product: CASSEFGRGNEAFF.

CDR3 in amino acids: CASSLGTGNNEQFF. The CDR3 DNA follows: TGTGCCAGCAGCCTGGGGACAGGAAACAATGAGCAGTTCTTC. This chain joins TRBV7-9 and TRBJ2-1, with TRBD1 matching over 8 bases. The CDR3 runs to 14 residues. J lost 5 bases, V lost 5 bases, and 5 bases had no gene match. CDR1 is SEHNR, CDR2 FQNEAQ, per germline (reference sequence).

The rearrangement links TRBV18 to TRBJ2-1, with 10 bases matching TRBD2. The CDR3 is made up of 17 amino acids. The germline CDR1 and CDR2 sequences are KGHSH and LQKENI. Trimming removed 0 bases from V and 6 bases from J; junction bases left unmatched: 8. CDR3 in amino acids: CASSPPGKLAGINEQFF. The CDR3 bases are TGTGCCAGCTCACCACCGGGAAAACTAGCGGGGATCAATGAGCAGTTCTTC.

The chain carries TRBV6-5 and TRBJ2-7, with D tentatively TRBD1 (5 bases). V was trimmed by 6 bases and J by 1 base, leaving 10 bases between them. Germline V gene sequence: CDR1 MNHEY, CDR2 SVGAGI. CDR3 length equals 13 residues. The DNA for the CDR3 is TGTGCCAGCAGCCCGGACAATTCCTACGAGCAGTACTTC. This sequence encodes CASSPDNSYEQYF.

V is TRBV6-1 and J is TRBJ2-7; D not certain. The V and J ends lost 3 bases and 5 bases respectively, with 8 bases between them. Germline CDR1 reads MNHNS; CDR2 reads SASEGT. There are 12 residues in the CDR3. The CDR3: CASSDFSHEQYF. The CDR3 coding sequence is TGTGCCAGCAGTGACTTTTCCCACGAGCAGTACTTC.

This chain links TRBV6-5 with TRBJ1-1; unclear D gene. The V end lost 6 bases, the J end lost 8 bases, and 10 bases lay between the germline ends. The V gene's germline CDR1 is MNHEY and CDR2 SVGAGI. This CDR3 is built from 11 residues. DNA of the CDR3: TGTGCCAGCAGGACCCTTACGGAAGCTTTCTTT. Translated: CASRTLTEAFF.

CDR3 nucleotide sequence: TGCGCCAGCCGCAACGGGGTAACAGCCAAAAACATTCAGTACTTC. As protein: CASRNGVTAKNIQYF. This rearrangement joins TRBV5-1 to TRBJ2-4, with a weak D call TRBD2 (5 bases). The CDR3 covers 15 residues. Germline CDR1 is SGHRS and CDR2 is YFSETQ. The V and J ends lost 7 bases and 0 bases respectively, with 14 bases between them.

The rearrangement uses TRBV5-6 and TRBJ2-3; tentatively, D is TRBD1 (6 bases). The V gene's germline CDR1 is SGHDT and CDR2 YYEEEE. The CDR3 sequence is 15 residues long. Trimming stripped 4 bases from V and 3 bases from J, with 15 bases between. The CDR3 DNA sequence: TGTGCCAGCAGCCTGGGGTTGAGGGGGACAGATACGCAGTATTTT. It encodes CASSLGLRGTDTQYF.

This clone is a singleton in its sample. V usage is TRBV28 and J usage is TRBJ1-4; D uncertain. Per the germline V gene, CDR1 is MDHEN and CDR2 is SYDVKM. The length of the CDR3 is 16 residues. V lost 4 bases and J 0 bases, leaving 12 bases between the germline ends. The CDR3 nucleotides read TGTGCCAGCAGTTCCCCCTCGGGTTCAACTAATGAAAAACTGTTTTTT. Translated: CASSSPSGSTNEKLFF.

The CDR3 reads CATSRGGSSYEQYF. Written as DNA, the CDR3 is TGTGCCACCAGCAGAGGGGGGAGCTCCTACGAGCAGTACTTC. The chain uses TRBV15 and TRBJ2-7; tentatively, D is TRBD1 or TRBD2 (5 bases each). CDR1 is LNHNV and CDR2 is YYDKDF in the germline V gene (reference sequence). This CDR3 contains 14 residues. V lost 1 base and J lost 0, with 7 bases in between.